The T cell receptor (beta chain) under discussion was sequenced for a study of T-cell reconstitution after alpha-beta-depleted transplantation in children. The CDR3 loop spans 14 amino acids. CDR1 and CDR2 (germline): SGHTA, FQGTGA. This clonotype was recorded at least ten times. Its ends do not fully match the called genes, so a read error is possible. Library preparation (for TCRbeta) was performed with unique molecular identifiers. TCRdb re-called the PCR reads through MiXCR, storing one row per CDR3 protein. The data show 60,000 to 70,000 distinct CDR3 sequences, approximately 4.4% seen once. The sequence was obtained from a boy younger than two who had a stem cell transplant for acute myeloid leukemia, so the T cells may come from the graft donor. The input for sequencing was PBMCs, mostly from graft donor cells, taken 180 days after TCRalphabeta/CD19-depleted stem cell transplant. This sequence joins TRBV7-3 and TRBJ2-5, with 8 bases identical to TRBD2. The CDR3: CASSLAGGMETRYF. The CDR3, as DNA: TGTGCCAGCAGCTTAGCGGGGGGCATGGAGACCCGGTACTTC.